Included here is one TCR beta chain sequence, with context. These data come from a study of blood T cell repertoires in COVID-19. Using immunoSEQ multiplex PCR, the repertoire was profiled, and TCRdb retains in-frame clones only, with some absent. The sample records 250,000 or so clones, 85% to 90% being singletons. The CDR3 runs to 16 residues. The clonotype comes from a middle-aged man who had been exposed to COVID-19. This rearrangement joins TRBV21-1 to TRBJ1-5; the DNA was not compared with TRBD1, the D call given in the table. TRBV21-1 is a pseudogene. The sequenced material came from PBMCs or T cells enriched from blood (not recorded which). The CDR3 sequence is CASSKRDRVSNQPQHF. The CDR3 bases are TGTGCCAGCAGCAAACGGGACAGGGTGAGCAATCAGCCCCAGCATTTT.